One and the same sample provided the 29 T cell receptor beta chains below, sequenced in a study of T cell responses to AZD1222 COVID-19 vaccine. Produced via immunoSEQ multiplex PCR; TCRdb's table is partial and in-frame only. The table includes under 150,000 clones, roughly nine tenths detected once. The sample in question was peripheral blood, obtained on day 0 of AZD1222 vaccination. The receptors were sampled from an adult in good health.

The CDR3 loop is CATSDPGGDNEQFF. In DNA form, the CDR3 reads TGTGCCACCAGTGATCCCGGGGGGGACAATGAGCAGTTCTTC. The V and J genes are TRBV24-1 and TRBJ2-1; the match to TRBD2 covers 8 bases. The junction had 2 bases not matched to a gene; V was cut back by 3 bases and J by 5 bases. Germline loops: CDR1 KGHDR, CDR2 SFDVKD. This CDR3 comprises 14 residues.

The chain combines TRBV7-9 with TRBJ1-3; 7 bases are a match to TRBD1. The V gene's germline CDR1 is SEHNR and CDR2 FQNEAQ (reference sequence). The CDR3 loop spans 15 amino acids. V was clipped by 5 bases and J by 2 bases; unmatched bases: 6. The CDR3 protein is CASSPQTGTGNTIYF. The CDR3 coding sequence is TGTGCCAGCAGCCCGCAGACAGGGACTGGAAACACCATATATTTT.

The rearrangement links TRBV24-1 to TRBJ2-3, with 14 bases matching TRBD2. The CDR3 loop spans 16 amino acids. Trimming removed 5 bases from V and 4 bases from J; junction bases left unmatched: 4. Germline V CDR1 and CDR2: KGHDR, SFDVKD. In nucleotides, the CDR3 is TGTGCCACCAGTGGACTAGCGGGAGGGGACCCAGATACGCAGTATTTT. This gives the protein CATSGLAGGDPDTQYF.

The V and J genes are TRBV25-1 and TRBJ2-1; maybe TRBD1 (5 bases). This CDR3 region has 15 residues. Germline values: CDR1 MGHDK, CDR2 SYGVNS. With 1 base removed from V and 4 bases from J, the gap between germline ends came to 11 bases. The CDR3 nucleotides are TGTGCCAGCAGTGAATCCAGGGTTGAATACAATGAGCAGTTCTTC. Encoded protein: CASSESRVEYNEQFF.

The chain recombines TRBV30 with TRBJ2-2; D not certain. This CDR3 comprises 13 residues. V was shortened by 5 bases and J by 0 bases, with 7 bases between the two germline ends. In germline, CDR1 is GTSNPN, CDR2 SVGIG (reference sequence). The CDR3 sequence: CAWGDANTGELFF. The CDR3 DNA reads TGTGCCTGGGGAGACGCGAACACCGGGGAGCTGTTTTTT.

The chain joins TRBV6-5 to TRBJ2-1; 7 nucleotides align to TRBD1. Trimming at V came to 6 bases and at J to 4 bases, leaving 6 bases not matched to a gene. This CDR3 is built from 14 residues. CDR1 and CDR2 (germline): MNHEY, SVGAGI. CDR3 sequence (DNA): TGTGCCAGCAGCTTGGACAGGAGGTACAATGAGCAGTTCTTC. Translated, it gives CASSLDRRYNEQFF.

The CDR3 here is CASSPRATRQVMNTEAFF. The CDR3 nucleotides are TGTGCCAGCAGCCCCAGGGCCACCCGCCAAGTCATGAACACTGAAGCTTTCTTT. This chain links TRBV7-8 with TRBJ1-1, with D maybe TRBD1 (5 bases). The V gene's germline CDR1 is SGHVS and CDR2 FQNEAQ. This CDR3 has 18 residues. V lost 5 bases to trimming and J lost 0 bases, with 22 bases between them.

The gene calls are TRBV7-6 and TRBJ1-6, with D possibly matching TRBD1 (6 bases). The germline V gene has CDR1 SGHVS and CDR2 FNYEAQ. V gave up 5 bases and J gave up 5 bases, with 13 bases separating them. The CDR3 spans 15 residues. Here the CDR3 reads CASSQDRPNNSPLHF. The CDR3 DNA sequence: TGTGCCAGCAGCCAGGACAGACCAAATAATTCACCCCTCCACTTT.

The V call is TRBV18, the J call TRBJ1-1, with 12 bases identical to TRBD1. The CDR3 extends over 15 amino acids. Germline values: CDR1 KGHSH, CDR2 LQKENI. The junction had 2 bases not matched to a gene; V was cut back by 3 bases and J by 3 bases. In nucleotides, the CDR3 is TGTGCCAGCTCACCCGGGACAGGGGGCTACACTGAAGCTTTCTTT. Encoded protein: CASSPGTGGYTEAFF.

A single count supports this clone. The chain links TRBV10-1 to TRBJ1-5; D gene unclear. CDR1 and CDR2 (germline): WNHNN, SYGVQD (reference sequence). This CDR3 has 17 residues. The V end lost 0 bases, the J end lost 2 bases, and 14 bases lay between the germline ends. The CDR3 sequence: CASSESRGGLRNQPQHF. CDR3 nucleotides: TGCGCCAGCAGTGAGTCCCGGGGAGGGCTTCGCAATCAGCCCCAGCATTTT.

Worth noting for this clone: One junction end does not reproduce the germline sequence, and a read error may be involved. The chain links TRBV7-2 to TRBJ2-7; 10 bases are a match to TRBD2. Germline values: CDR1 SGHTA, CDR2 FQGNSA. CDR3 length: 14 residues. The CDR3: CASRPSLSGRVGEF. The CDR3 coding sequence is TGTGCCAGCAGACCATCTCTCAGCGGGAGGGTTGGGGAATTC.

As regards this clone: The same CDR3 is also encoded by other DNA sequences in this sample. CDR3 bases: TGTGCCAGCAGTTACTCTCGCGGGAGCTCCTACAATGAGCAGTTCTTC. Its protein is CASSYSRGSSYNEQFF. This chain uses TRBV6-5 with TRBJ2-1; 7 positions match TRBD2. The CDR3 covers 16 residues. Germline lookup yields CDR1 MNHEY and CDR2 SVGAGI. With V trimmed by 0 bases and J by 0 bases, 2 bases remained unmatched.

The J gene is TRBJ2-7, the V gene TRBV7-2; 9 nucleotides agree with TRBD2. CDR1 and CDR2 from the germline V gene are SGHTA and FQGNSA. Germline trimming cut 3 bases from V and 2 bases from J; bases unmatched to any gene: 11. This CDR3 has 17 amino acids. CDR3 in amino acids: CASSFRLAGRGTYEQYF. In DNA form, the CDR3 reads TGTGCCAGCAGCTTCCGGCTAGCGGGACGAGGGACCTACGAGCAGTACTTC.

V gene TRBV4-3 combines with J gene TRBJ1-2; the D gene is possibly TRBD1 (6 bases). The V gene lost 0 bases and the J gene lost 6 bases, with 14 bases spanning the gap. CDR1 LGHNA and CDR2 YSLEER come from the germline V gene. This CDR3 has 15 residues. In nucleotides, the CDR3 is TGCGCCAGCAGCCAAGATCAGCAGGGGACGGATGGCTACACCTTC. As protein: CASSQDQQGTDGYTF.

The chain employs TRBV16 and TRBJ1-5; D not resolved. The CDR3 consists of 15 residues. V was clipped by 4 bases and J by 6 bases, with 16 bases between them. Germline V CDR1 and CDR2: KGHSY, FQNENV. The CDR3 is CASSPSRWVSQPQHF. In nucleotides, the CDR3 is TGTGCCAGCAGCCCCAGTAGGTGGGTTAGTCAGCCCCAGCATTTT.

DNA for the CDR3: TGTGCCAGCAGCCGAAACAGGGACCATACGCAGTATTTT. This encodes CASSRNRDHTQYF. V is TRBV7-6 and J is TRBJ2-3; TRBD1 might be the D (6 bases). V dropped 5 bases and J dropped 7 bases, with 13 bases sitting between them. There are 13 residues in the CDR3. CDR1 SGHVS and CDR2 FNYEAQ come from the germline V gene.

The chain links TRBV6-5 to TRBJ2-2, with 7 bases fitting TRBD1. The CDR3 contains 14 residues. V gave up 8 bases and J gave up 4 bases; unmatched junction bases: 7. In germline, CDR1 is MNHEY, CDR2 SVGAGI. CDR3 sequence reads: CASSFDRATGELFF. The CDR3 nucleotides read TGTGCCAGCTCTTTCGACAGGGCCACCGGGGAGCTGTTTTTT.

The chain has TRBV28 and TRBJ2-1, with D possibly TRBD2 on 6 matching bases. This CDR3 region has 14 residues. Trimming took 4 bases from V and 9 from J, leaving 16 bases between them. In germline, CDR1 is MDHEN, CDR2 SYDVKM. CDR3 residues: CASSSPGELVEQFF. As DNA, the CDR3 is TGTGCCAGCAGTTCTCCGGGAGAGTTGGTTGAGCAGTTCTTC.

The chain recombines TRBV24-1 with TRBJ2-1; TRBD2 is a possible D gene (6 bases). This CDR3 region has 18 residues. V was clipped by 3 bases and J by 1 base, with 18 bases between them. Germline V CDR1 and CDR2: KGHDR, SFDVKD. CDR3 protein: CATSDVPGDGSSYNEQFF. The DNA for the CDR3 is TGTGCCACCAGTGATGTCCCGGGAGACGGGAGTTCCTACAATGAGCAGTTCTTC.

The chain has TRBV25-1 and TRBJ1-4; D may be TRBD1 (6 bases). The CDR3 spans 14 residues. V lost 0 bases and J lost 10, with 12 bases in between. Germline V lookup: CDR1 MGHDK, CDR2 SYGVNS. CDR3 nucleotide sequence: TGTGCCAGCAGTGAATATAGAGGGGGAGTAAAACTGTTTTTT. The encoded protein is CASSEYRGGVKLFF.

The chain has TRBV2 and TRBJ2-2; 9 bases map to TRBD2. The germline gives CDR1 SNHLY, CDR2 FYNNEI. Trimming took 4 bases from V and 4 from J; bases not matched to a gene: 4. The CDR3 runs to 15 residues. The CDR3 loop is CASSGLAGITGELFF. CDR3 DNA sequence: TGTGCCAGCAGTGGCCTAGCGGGAATCACCGGGGAGCTGTTTTTT.

CDR3 sequence reads: CASSLTTATSGYGYTF. DNA of the CDR3: TGCGCCAGCAGCTTGACTACAGCCACTTCGGGCTATGGCTACACCTTC. This chain uses TRBV5-1 with TRBJ1-2; no definite D call. V was trimmed by 1 base and J by 4 bases, leaving 17 bases between them. Germline V lookup: CDR1 SGHRS, CDR2 YFSETQ. The CDR3 loop spans 16 amino acids.

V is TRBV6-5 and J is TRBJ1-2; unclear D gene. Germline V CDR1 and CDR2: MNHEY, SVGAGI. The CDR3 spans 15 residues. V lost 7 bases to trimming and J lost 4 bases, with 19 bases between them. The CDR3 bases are TGTGCCAGCACCCGACTCCCGGCGGGGTCCTATGGCTACACCTTC. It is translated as CASTRLPAGSYGYTF.

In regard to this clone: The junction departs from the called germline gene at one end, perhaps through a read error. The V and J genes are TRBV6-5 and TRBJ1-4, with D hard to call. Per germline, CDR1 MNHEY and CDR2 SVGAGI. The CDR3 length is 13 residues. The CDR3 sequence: CAGSWRGNEKLFF. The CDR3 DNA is TGTGCCGGCAGTTGGCGAGGGAATGAAAAACTGTTTTTT.

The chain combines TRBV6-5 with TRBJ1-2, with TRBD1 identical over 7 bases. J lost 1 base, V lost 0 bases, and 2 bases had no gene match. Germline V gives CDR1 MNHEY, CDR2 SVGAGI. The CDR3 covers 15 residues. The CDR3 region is CASSYSGDSNYGYTF. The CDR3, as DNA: TGTGCCAGCAGTTACTCTGGGGACAGTAACTATGGCTACACCTTC.

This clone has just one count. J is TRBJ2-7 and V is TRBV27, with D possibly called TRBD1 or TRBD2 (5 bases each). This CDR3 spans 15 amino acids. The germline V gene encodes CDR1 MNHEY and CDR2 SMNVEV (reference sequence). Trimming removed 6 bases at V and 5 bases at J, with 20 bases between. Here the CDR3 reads CASSLFGGVVDEQYF. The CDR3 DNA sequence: TGTGCCAGCAGCCTCTTTGGGGGAGTGGTGGACGAGCAGTACTTC.

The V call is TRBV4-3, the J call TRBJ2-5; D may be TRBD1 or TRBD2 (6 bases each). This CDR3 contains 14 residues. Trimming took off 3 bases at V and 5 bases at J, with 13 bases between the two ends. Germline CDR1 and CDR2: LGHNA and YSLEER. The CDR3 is CASSQTTGRETQYF. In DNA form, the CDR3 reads TGCGCCAGCAGCCAGACTACAGGGAGGGAGACCCAGTACTTC.

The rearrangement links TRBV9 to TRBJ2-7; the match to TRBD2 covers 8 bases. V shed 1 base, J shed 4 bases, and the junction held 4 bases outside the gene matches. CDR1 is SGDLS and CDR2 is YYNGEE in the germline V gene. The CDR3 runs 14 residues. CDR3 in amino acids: CASSVTLAGYEQYF. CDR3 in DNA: TGTGCCAGCAGCGTAACTTTAGCGGGGTACGAGCAGTACTTC.

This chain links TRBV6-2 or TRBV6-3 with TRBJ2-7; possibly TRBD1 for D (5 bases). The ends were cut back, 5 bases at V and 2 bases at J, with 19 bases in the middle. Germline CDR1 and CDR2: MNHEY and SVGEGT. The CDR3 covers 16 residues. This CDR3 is CASSLTEPRAPYEQYF. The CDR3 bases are TGTGCCAGCAGTCTCACTGAACCCAGGGCGCCCTACGAGCAGTACTTC.